Presented here are 27 T cell receptor beta chains from one specimen sequenced in a study of T cells after yellow fever vaccination. TCRdb reprocessed the 5' RACE reads with MiXCR, giving one entry per CDR3 protein. The table has 350,000 to 450,000 distinct CDR3 sequences, 6.2% seen once. This sample comprised PBMCs, obtained 5 days after the yellow fever booster vaccination. The origin of the receptors is a man aged 25 to 45 who received the YFV17D yellow fever vaccine.

J is TRBJ2-7 and V is TRBV4-3; a possible D gene is TRBD1 (6 bases). The CDR3 runs to 15 residues. Germline loops: CDR1 LGHNA, CDR2 YSLEER. V lost 1 base and J lost 1, with 11 bases in between. The CDR3 here is CASSQVNQGSYEQYF. CDR3 nucleotide sequence: TGCGCCAGCAGCCAAGTAAATCAGGGGTCCTACGAGCAGTACTTC.

V usage is TRBV7-2 and J usage is TRBJ2-1; no clear D gene. Germline V gene lookup returns CDR1 SGHTA and CDR2 FQGNSA. This CDR3 is 14 amino acids long. The V end was cut by 1 base, the J end by 4 bases, with 8 bases between. As DNA, the CDR3 is TGTGCCAGCAGCTTAGTAAACCTGTACAATGAGCAGTTCTTC. Encoded protein: CASSLVNLYNEQFF.

The gene calls are TRBV29-1 and TRBJ1-1; D is perhaps TRBD1 (5 bases). Per germline, CDR1 SQVTM and CDR2 ANQGSEA. This CDR3 is built from 13 residues. Trimming stripped 6 bases from V and 0 bases from J, with 11 bases between. The CDR3 spells CSVTKGMNTEAFF. The CDR3 nucleotides read TGCAGCGTAACGAAGGGGATGAACACTGAAGCTTTCTTT.

Many counts were recorded for this clonotype. The rearrangement links TRBV7-9 to TRBJ2-7; 11 bases match TRBD1. This CDR3 is built from 14 residues. V was clipped by 10 bases and J by 2 bases; unmatched bases: 7. Germline-derived CDR1 and CDR2 are SEHNR and FQNEAQ (reference sequence). Here the CDR3 DNA reads TGTGCCACCGACGGGACAGGGGGGACCTACGAGCAGTACTTC. It specifies CATDGTGGTYEQYF.

This clonotype was observed at least ten times. This rearrangement joins TRBV28 to TRBJ2-2; D is uncertain. The V end was cut by 8 bases, the J end by 4 bases, with 5 bases between. Germline assignment: CDR1 MDHEN and CDR2 SYDVKM. The CDR3 covers 11 residues. CDR3: CASRITGELFF. CDR3 DNA sequence: TGTGCCAGCCGAATCACCGGGGAGCTGTTTTTT. Looking up the rest from reference TRBV28 and TRBJ2-2 gives the full variable domain: DVKVTQSSRYLVKRTGEKVFLECVQDMDHENMFWYRQDPGLGLRLIYFSYDVKMKEKGDIPEGYSVSREKKERFSLILESASTNQTSMYLCASRITGELFFGEGSRLTVL.

This clonotype was detected only a few times. J is TRBJ2-1 and V is TRBV7-9; 7 bases line up with TRBD2. With V trimmed by 1 base and J by 12 bases, 9 bases remained unmatched. Germline V CDR1 and CDR2: SEHNR, FQNEAQ (reference sequence). The CDR3 spans 14 residues. CDR3 nucleotides: TGTGCCAGCAGCTTAGGGCGGGAGAATATGTGGCAGTTCTTC. Amino acid sequence: CASSLGRENMWQFF.

The CDR3 loop reads CASSMLSGSQETQYF. CDR3 coding DNA: TGTGCCAGCAGCATGCTTAGCGGGTCCCAAGAGACCCAGTACTTC. The rearrangement uses TRBV9 and TRBJ2-5; TRBD2 matches 7 bases. The J segment lost 1 base and the V segment lost 4 bases, leaving 7 bases of the junction unmatched. This CDR3 has 15 amino acids. Germline V gene sequence: CDR1 SGDLS, CDR2 YYNGEE.

The sample holds many counts of this clonotype. The rearrangement links TRBV20-1 to TRBJ2-1; the D gene is possibly TRBD2 (5 bases). The CDR3 spans 11 residues. Germline-derived CDR1 and CDR2 are DFQATT and SNEGSKA (reference sequence). Trimming removed 4 bases at V and 8 bases at J, with 9 bases between. The CDR3 reads CSAIRADEQFF. As DNA, the CDR3 is TGCAGTGCTATCCGAGCGGATGAGCAGTTCTTC.

This chain uses TRBV20-1 with TRBJ2-3; TRBD2 matches at 8 bases. This CDR3 spans 16 amino acids. V was pared by 5 bases and J by 2 bases, with 12 bases of the junction left unmatched. CDR1 is DFQATT and CDR2 is SNEGSKA in the germline V gene (reference sequence). CDR3 nucleotides: TGCAGTGCTTGGCCCGCTTTAGCGGGGATCACAGATACGCAGTATTTT. This gives the protein CSAWPALAGITDTQYF.

This clonotype was counted a few times. The chain has TRBV7-2 and TRBJ2-3; D is possibly TRBD2 (6 bases). Germline-derived CDR1 and CDR2 are SGHTA and FQGNSA. The CDR3 consists of 15 residues. V was cut by 0 bases and J by 10 bases, with 17 bases left in between. DNA for the CDR3: TGTGCCAGCAGCTTAGCGCTAACTAGCCCTCCTGCGCAGTATTTT. Its protein product is CASSLALTSPPAQYF.

This clonotype was seen ten or more times. The chain links TRBV12-3 or TRBV12-4 to TRBJ2-5; D unresolved. The CDR3 runs to 13 residues. Trimming cost V 7 bases and J 1 base, with 10 bases left between them. CDR3 nucleotides: TGTGCCAGCATGAGAGCGCTCCAAGAGACCCAGTACTTC. Residues: CASMRALQETQYF.

This clonotype was counted ten times or more. The gene calls are TRBV5-1 and TRBJ2-7; TRBD1 aligns across 7 bases. The CDR3 consists of 14 residues. V was pared by 1 base and J by 6 bases, with 7 bases of the junction left unmatched. Germline V gene data show CDR1 as SGHRS and CDR2 as YFSETQ. The CDR3 nucleotides are TGCGCCAGCAGCTTGAAGGGGGCCGGGTTCGAGCAGTACTTC. It translates to CASSLKGAGFEQYF.

This clonotype has at least ten counts. This chain uses TRBV15 with TRBJ2-4; D not resolved. V shed 1 base and J shed 4 bases, with 17 bases lying between them. Germline V gives CDR1 LNHNV, CDR2 YYDKDF (reference sequence). The CDR3 is made up of 17 amino acids. The DNA of the CDR3 is TGTGCCACCAGCAGAGGGATCCTCGGATTAGTTAAAAACATTCAGTACTTC. Translated, it gives CATSRGILGLVKNIQYF.

The chain links TRBV10-2 to TRBJ2-1; weak D call: TRBD2 (5 bases). V was cut by 11 bases and J by 5 bases, with 22 bases left in between. This CDR3 spans 15 amino acids. Per germline, CDR1 WSHSY and CDR2 SAAADI. The CDR3 loop reads CAAKDGAGRHNEQFF. CDR3 bases: TGCGCCGCCAAAGATGGTGCGGGCCGCCACAATGAGCAGTTCTTC.

V usage is TRBV5-1 and J usage is TRBJ2-1; 9 bases match TRBD1. The CDR3 is 16 residues long. The V segment lost 3 bases and the J segment 0 bases; nucleotides outside the gene matches: 4. The germline gives CDR1 SGHRS, CDR2 YFSETQ. The DNA for the CDR3 is TGCGCCAGCAGCTCGTTGGGACAGGGCTCCTACAATGAGCAGTTCTTC. It codes for CASSSLGQGSYNEQFF.

Notes on this clonotype: At one end the junction does not follow the germline gene, possibly because of a read error. The chain is built from TRBV28 and TRBJ2-1; 7 nucleotides agree with TRBD1. The CDR3 has 16 residues. Germline values: CDR1 MDHEN, CDR2 SYDVKM. The chain's CDR3 is CASSLRGRGNHNELFF. Here the CDR3 DNA reads TGTGCCAGCAGTTTAAGGGGCAGGGGGAACCACAATGAGCTGTTCTTC.

This clonotype was counted a few times. The chain is built from TRBV11-2 and TRBJ2-7; D is perhaps TRBD2 (7 bases). V was cut by 6 bases and J by 0 bases, with 15 bases left in between. Looked up from germline, CDR1 is SGHAT and CDR2 is FQNNGV. This CDR3 has 15 residues. The DNA for the CDR3 is TGTGCCAGCAGACTCCCCGGGGGGCCCTCCTACGAGCAGTACTTC. Protein sequence: CASRLPGGPSYEQYF.

The J gene is TRBJ2-7, the V gene TRBV28; perhaps TRBD2 as D (7 bases). The CDR3 has 17 amino acids. Germline V CDR1 and CDR2: MDHEN, SYDVKM. Trimming left V 3 bases short and J 3 bases short, with 21 bases between. CDR3 in DNA: TGTGCCAGCAGTTTCGGTTGGAGGGGGGGACTATTCTACGAGCAGTACTTC. Translated: CASSFGWRGGLFYEQYF.

This clonotype was observed a few times. V gene TRBV7-3 combines with J gene TRBJ1-1; 9 positions match TRBD1. The CDR3 spans 15 residues. With 5 bases clipped from V and 11 bases from J, the junction kept 15 bases outside the gene matches. Germline assignment: CDR1 SGHTA and CDR2 FQGTGA. CDR3 sequence: CASSNGGTGSSGAFF. The CDR3 nucleotides read TGTGCCAGCAGCAATGGCGGGACAGGGTCTTCCGGGGCTTTCTTT.

This clonotype was counted only a few times. The V and J genes are TRBV6-1 and TRBJ2-7; TRBD2 might be the D (6 bases). This CDR3 has 14 residues. Trimming took off 7 bases at V and 2 bases at J, with 15 bases between the two ends. Germline V gene sequence: CDR1 MNHNS, CDR2 SASEGT. The chain's CDR3 is CASTQSGTPYEQYF. The CDR3 region has the DNA TGTGCCAGCACCCAGTCCGGGACTCCCTACGAGCAGTACTTC.

There are a few counts of this clonotype. This chain links TRBV7-9 with TRBJ1-5, with D possibly matching TRBD1 (6 bases). The CDR3 spans 15 residues. Germline lookup yields CDR1 SEHNR and CDR2 FQNEAQ (reference sequence). Trimming stripped 4 bases from V and 1 base from J, with 11 bases between. CDR3 region: CASSSTGRSNQPQHF. The CDR3 DNA sequence: TGTGCCAGCAGCTCCACAGGGCGGAGCAATCAGCCCCAGCATTTT.

The sample holds many counts of this clonotype. The gene calls are TRBV5-6 and TRBJ2-3; 8 positions match TRBD1. The CDR3 covers 15 residues. V was clipped by 2 bases and J by 4 bases; unmatched bases: 6. Germline CDR1 and CDR2: SGHDT and YYEEEE. In nucleotides, the CDR3 is TGTGCCAGCAGCTTAGACAGGGGTGTCGCAGATACGCAGTATTTT. It specifies CASSLDRGVADTQYF.

This clonotype has at least ten counts. The rearrangement joins TRBV20-1 to TRBJ1-6; D uncertain. Trimming stripped 2 bases from V and 6 bases from J, with 8 bases between. This CDR3 is 13 amino acids long. Germline loops: CDR1 DFQATT, CDR2 SNEGSKA (reference sequence). CDR3 DNA: TGCAGTGCTAGAACCGCGTTTAATTCACCCCTCCACTTT. Residues: CSARTAFNSPLHF.

This clonotype came up many times. This chain uses TRBV7-2 with TRBJ2-7; tentative D call: TRBD2 (5 bases). Germline-derived CDR1 and CDR2 are SGHTA and FQGNSA. The CDR3 has 18 amino acids. Trimming took 3 bases from V and 2 from J, leaving 23 bases between them. The CDR3 here is CASSFSVSRTGNTYEQYF. In DNA form, the CDR3 reads TGTGCCAGCAGCTTTTCAGTGTCGCGAACGGGAAATACCTACGAGCAGTACTTC.

This clonotype was counted at least ten times. The rearrangement joins TRBV29-1 to TRBJ2-4; no clear D. Germline V gene data show CDR1 as SQVTM and CDR2 as ANQGSEA. The length of the CDR3 is 11 residues. V was clipped by 4 bases and J by 3 bases, with 4 bases between them. The CDR3 nucleotides read TGCAGCGTTGGGGACAAAAACATTCAGTACTTC. Translated: CSVGDKNIQYF.

This clonotype was detected a few times. J is TRBJ2-2 and V is TRBV18, with TRBD1 as a possible D gene (5 bases). The CDR3 is made up of 15 amino acids. The V and J ends lost 2 bases and 1 base respectively, with 8 bases between them. The germline V gene has CDR1 KGHSH and CDR2 LQKENI. CDR3 region: CASSPSGQNTGELFF. The CDR3 coding sequence is TGTGCCAGCTCACCATCAGGACAGAACACCGGGGAGCTGTTTTTT.

V and J are TRBV20-1 and TRBJ2-5; no firm D call. The CDR3 extends over 11 amino acids. V lost 5 bases and J 7 bases, leaving 11 bases between the germline ends. CDR1 is DFQATT and CDR2 is SNEGSKA in the germline V gene (reference sequence). The CDR3 here is CSAGSGWTQYF. CDR3 nucleotide sequence: TGCAGTGCTGGTTCGGGTTGGACCCAGTACTTC.